In its sample, the clone carrying this T cell receptor beta chain was seen a few times. Antigen: not known. This entry comes from a study of post-analysis software for immune sequencing data. Germline loops: CDR1 MNHEY, CDR2 SVGEGT. The CDR3 contains 13 residues. V was shortened by 7 bases and J by 9 bases, with 17 bases between the two germline ends. The study, taken as a whole, reports: With TRBV5-6, TRBV5-1 and TRBV20-1 included, a handful of TRBV segments were more frequent in patients than in controls.

The TCR beta cDNA libraries carried unique molecular identifiers. TCRdb itself ran the PCR reads through MiXCR, one entry per CDR3 protein. The profile shows about 800,000 distinct CDR3 sequences, about 32% of them singletons. Source material: blood. The chain uses TRBV6-2 or TRBV6-3 and TRBJ2-3, with a tentative D call TRBD2 (6 bases). This clonotype was obtained from a girl under 18 with multiple sclerosis. CDR3 region: CASTPGLHQTQYF. The CDR3 nucleotides are TGTGCCAGCACTCCGGGACTCCACCAGACGCAGTATTTT.